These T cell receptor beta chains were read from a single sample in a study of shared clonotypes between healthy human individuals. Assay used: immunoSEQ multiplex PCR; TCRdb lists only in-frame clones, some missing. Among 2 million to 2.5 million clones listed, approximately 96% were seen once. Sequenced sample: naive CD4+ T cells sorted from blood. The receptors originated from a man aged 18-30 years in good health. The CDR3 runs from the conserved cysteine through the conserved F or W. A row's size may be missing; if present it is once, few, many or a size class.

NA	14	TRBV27	CASSSQGWGNGYTF
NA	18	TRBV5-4	CASSRQTGSVVSTDTQYF
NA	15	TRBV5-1	CASREGTGYINEQFF
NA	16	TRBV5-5	CASSPGGGAGNTEAFF
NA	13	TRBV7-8	CASSLSQSQPQHF
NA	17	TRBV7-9	CASSPYGVDGGRYGYTF
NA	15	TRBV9	CASSAGFRAAETQYF
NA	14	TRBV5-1	CASSGGQGVETQYF
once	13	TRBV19	CASRTQQSYGYTF
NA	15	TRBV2	CASRRTGVSNQPQHF
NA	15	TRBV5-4	CASSSRDREGYEQYF
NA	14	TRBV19	CASSMGRDGYEQYF
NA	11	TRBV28	CASLARYGYTF
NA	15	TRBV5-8	CASSLAYGGSSEQYF
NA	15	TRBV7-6	CASSLTPDLNTEAFF
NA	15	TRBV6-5	CASRKPGQGAYEQYF
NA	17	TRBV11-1	CASSYRSINRLNTEAFF
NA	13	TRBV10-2	CASSVDGNSPLHF
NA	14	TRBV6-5	CASSQDRVKYGYTF
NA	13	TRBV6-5	CASSYSGAYEQYF
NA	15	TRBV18	CASSPAGTGAYEQYF
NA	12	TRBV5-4	CASSLGTETQYF
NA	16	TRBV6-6	CASSSPDRGGTGELFF
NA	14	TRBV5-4	CASSGTSGSYEQYF
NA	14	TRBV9	CASSVQQGATEAFF
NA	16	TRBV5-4	CASSLLAGGNTGELFF
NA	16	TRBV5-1	CASSLGAGGSTDTQYF
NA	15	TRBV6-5	CASSYGLPFTDTQYF
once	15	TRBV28	CASSLVASGTYEQYF
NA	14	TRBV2	CASRPAGLAYGYTF
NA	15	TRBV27	CASSRPSTLNSPLHF
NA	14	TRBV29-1	CSVGSPSSTDTQYF
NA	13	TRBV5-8	CASSRGGQETQYF
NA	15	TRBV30	CAWRVAGSLSGELFF
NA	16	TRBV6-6	CAHGGTSGKSLYEQYF
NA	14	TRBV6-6	CASRTPQGRTEAFF
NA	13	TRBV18	CASSQTSGYEQYF
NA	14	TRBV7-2	CASSRQDGPYEQYF
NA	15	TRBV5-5	CASSSTQFLPYEQYF
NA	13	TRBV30	CAWSLQGSYEQYF
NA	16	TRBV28	CASRPFGQATNEKLFF
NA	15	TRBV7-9	CASSFPADSKDTQYF